These T cell receptor beta chains were read from a single sample in a study of radiation and T cells in renal cell carcinoma. Libraries were prepared by immunoSEQ multiplex PCR; TCRdb keeps only in-frame clonotypes and omits some of them. The table lists about 150,000 clones, 87% of them singletons. This specimen consisted of blood, obtained from a patient whose treatment included radiotherapy and nephrectomy. The source is a woman between 45 and 60 years old with renal cell carcinoma. The conserved cysteine and the conserved F or W are not part of the CDR3 here.

v_gene: TRBV4-2; j_gene: TRBJ1-4; CDR3aa: ASSLAQGATNEKLF
v_gene: TRBV5-4; j_gene: TRBJ2-7; CDR3aa: ASSLGNQGEQY
v_gene: TRBV6-6; j_gene: TRBJ2-3; CDR3aa: ASIGGGRLPY
v_gene: TRBV7-2; j_gene: TRBJ2-7; CDR3aa: ASRSDRSQGEQY
v_gene: TRBV10-2; j_gene: TRBJ2-7; CDR3aa: ASRDTIAGVVRSEQY
v_gene: TRBV6-5; j_gene: TRBJ1-2; CDR3aa: ASSYSGQDGYT
v_gene: TRBV7-8; j_gene: TRBJ2-2; CDR3aa: ASSLAAIGGTGELF
v_gene: TRBV5-1; j_gene: TRBJ2-5; CDR3aa: ASRDLAGGQETQY
v_gene: TRBV2; j_gene: TRBJ2-2; CDR3aa: ASTDRGPGELF
v_gene: TRBV5-6; j_gene: TRBJ1-2; CDR3aa: ASSKGVGDSHYGYT
v_gene: TRBV5-6; j_gene: TRBJ1-1; CDR3aa: ASSTGTLGPEAF
v_gene: TRBV7-9; j_gene: TRBJ2-2; CDR3aa: ASSSPGLANTGELF
v_gene: TRBV30; j_gene: TRBJ2-1; CDR3aa: AWASGGADEQF
v_gene: TRBV25-1; j_gene: TRBJ1-5; CDR3aa: ARRRTASNQPQH
v_gene: TRBV4-2; j_gene: TRBJ2-2; CDR3aa: ASSVDLGDTGELF
v_gene: TRBV7-2; j_gene: TRBJ2-7; CDR3aa: ASSLGTLRNYEQY
v_gene: TRBV7-9; j_gene: TRBJ2-7; CDR3aa: ASSLGERAGEQY
v_gene: TRBV2; j_gene: TRBJ1-4; CDR3aa: ASSEGGRGLEKLF
v_gene: TRBV19; j_gene: TRBJ1-1; CDR3aa: ASSQKRRAVNTEAF
v_gene: TRBV10-1; j_gene: TRBJ1-2; CDR3aa: ASSEALQDRYGYT
v_gene: TRBV13; j_gene: TRBJ2-3; CDR3aa: ASSLEGGAGKSTDTQY
v_gene: TRBV11-2; j_gene: TRBJ2-6; CDR3aa: ASSPRGQGPPGANVLT
v_gene: TRBV27; j_gene: TRBJ1-1; CDR3aa: ASSFRIDGEAF
v_gene: TRBV5-1; j_gene: TRBJ1-2; CDR3aa: ASSLGVQGAVYT
v_gene: TRBV9; j_gene: TRBJ2-5; CDR3aa: ASSVGTAGETQY
v_gene: TRBV18; j_gene: TRBJ1-1; CDR3aa: ASSPPWGADTEAF
v_gene: TRBV19; j_gene: TRBJ1-5; CDR3aa: ASRSKGDQPQH
v_gene: TRBV19; j_gene: TRBJ1-3; CDR3aa: ASSSNGESGNTIY
v_gene: TRBV5-6; j_gene: TRBJ2-6; CDR3aa: ASSRGWAGANVLT
v_gene: TRBV15; j_gene: TRBJ2-1; CDR3aa: ATSRDLSGGLGEQF
v_gene: TRBV18; j_gene: TRBJ1-1; CDR3aa: ASSRGYANTEAF
v_gene: TRBV5-6; j_gene: TRBJ1-4; CDR3aa: ASSFSGELEKLF
v_gene: TRBV5-1; j_gene: TRBJ1-2; CDR3aa: ASSSRGTNYGYT
v_gene: TRBV2; j_gene: TRBJ1-5; CDR3aa: ASSGPRGPSNQPQH
v_gene: TRBV5-1; j_gene: TRBJ2-1; CDR3aa: ASSLGSGWDNEQF
v_gene: TRBV19; j_gene: TRBJ1-1; CDR3aa: ASGQRTANTEAF
v_gene: TRBV6-5; j_gene: TRBJ1-4; CDR3aa: ASSYTPSGEKLF
v_gene: TRBV5-1; j_gene: TRBJ2-3; CDR3aa: ASSHGEADTQY
v_gene: TRBV9; j_gene: TRBJ2-2; CDR3aa: ASSVGLFGTGELF
v_gene: TRBV6-1; j_gene: TRBJ1-5; CDR3aa: ASRVGVSNQPQH
v_gene: TRBV19; j_gene: TRBJ1-4; CDR3aa: ASSIRRQSNEKLF
v_gene: TRBV9; j_gene: TRBJ2-7; CDR3aa: ASSPRTGDYEQY
v_gene: TRBV7-9; j_gene: TRBJ2-5; CDR3aa: ASSLQDRGEY
v_gene: TRBV2; j_gene: TRBJ2-7; CDR3aa: ASRGSHYEQY
v_gene: TRBV11-2; j_gene: TRBJ1-1; CDR3aa: ASSFGGGVRTEAF
v_gene: TRBV7-2; j_gene: TRBJ1-2; CDR3aa: ASSPSRGEYGYT
v_gene: TRBV6-5; j_gene: TRBJ2-3; CDR3aa: ASKRTAITDTQY
v_gene: TRBV7-3; j_gene: TRBJ1-1; CDR3aa: ASSRTANTEAF
v_gene: TRBV18; j_gene: TRBJ2-7; CDR3aa: ASSPGGVYEQY
v_gene: TRBV9; j_gene: TRBJ2-2; CDR3aa: ASRPTRNTGELF